This TCR beta chain originates from a study of T cell repertoires in cytomegalovirus infection. As for the study in general: Used in the study were CMV epitopes, some recently identified and HLA-C-restricted, others well-studied and HLA-B-restricted. Public TCR beta signatures were indicative of both CMV infection and a matching HLA type.

Study-level results: The ex vivo response showed dominance by HLA-C-restricted CMV-specific TCR beta clonotypes. Cumulative frequency (of public TCR beta family members) identified carriers of CMV plus the relevant HLA.

TCRdb re-analysed the reads in MiXCR, keeping a single row per CDR3 protein. The repertoire consists of 750,000 to 950,000 distinct CDR3 sequences, with almost 30% occurring once and the leading ten covering under 15%. A remark on this clonotype: The target antigen is unknown.

Germline V CDR1 and CDR2: DFQATT, SNEGSKA (reference sequence). Trimming removed 0 bases from V and 8 bases from J, with 16 bases in between. There are 14 residues in the CDR3. The receptor comes from a human donor in good health (CMV status not recorded). Some clones in this sample may be carry-over from other donors' samples. V gene TRBV20-1 combines with J gene TRBJ1-2; D unclear. The source was cultured CD8+ T cells from PBMCs, collected from culture after CMV antigen stimulation. The CDR3 loop reads CSARDGFTTTGYTF. The CDR3 bases are TGCAGTGCTAGAGATGGTTTCACAACAACGGGCTACACCTTC.